The T cell receptor (beta chain) under discussion was sequenced for a study of blood T cell repertoires in COVID-19. V shed 3 bases, J shed 3 bases, and the junction held 0 bases outside the gene matches. The length of the CDR3 is 13 residues. About this clone itself: This same CDR3 is encoded by further DNA sequences in the sample.

Clones were sequenced by immunoSEQ multiplex PCR, and TCRdb holds only the in-frame ones, with some missing. This sample has 130,000 to 150,000 clones, with approximately 84% found just once. Sequenced: peripheral blood. The clonotype was recovered from a woman aged 60-75 years with acute or convalescent COVID-19. This chain joins TRBV12-3 or TRBV12-4 and TRBJ2-5; TRBD2 aligns across 8 bases. The CDR3 loop is CASSLGLEETQYF. CDR3 in DNA: TGTGCCAGCAGTTTGGGACTAGAAGAGACCCAGTACTTC.